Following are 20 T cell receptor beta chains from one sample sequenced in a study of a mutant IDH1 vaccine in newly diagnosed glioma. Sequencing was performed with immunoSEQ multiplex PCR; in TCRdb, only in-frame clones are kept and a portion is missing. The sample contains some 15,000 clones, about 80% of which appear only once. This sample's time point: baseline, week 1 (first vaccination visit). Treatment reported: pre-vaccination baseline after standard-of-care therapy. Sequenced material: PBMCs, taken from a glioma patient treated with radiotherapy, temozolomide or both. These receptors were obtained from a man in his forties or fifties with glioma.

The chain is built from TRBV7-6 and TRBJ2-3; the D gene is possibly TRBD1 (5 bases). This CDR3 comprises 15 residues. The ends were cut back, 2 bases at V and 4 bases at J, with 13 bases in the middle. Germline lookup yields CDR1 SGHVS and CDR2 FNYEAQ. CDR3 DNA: TGTGCCAGCAGCTTAAGAGCAGGGAACCCAGATACGCAGTATTTT. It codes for CASSLRAGNPDTQYF.

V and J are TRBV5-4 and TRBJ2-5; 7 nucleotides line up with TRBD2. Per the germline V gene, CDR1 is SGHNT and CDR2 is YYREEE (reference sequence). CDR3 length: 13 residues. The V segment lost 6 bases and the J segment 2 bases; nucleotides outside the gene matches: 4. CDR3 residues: CASMREPQETQYF. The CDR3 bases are TGTGCCAGCATGCGGGAGCCTCAAGAGACCCAGTACTTC.

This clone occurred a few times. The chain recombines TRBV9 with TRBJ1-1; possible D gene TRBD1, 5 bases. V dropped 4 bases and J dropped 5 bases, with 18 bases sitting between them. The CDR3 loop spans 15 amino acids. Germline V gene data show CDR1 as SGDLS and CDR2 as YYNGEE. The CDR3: CASSPSGGGGTEAFF. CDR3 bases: TGTGCCAGCAGCCCCTCGGGGGGAGGTGGAACTGAAGCTTTCTTT.

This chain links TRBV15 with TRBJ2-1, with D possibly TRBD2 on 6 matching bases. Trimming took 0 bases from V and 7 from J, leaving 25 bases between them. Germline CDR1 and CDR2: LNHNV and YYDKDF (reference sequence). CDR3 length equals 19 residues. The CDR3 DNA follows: TGTGCCACCAGCAGAGATTATAAATCCGGGAGAAGGTTGGAAAATGAGCAGTTCTTC. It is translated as CATSRDYKSGRRLENEQFF.

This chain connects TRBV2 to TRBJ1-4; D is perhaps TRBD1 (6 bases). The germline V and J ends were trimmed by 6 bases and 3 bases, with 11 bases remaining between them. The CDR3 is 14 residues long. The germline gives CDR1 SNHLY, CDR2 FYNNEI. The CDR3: CASRTGTPNEKLFF. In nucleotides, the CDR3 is TGTGCCAGCAGGACCGGGACACCTAATGAAAAACTGTTTTTT.

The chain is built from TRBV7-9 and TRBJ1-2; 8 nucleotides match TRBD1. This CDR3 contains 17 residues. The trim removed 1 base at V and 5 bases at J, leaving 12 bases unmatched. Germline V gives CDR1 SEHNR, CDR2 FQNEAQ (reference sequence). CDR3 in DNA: TGTGCCAGCAGCTTAGTAGGGGGGACAGGATGGATATATGGCTACACCTTC. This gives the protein CASSLVGGTGWIYGYTF.

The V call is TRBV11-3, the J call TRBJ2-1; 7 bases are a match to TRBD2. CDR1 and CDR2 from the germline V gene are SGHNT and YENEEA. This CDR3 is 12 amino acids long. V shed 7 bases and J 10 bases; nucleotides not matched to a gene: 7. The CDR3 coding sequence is TGTGCCAGCACGGCTAGCGGATTCGAGCAGTTCTTC. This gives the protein CASTASGFEQFF.

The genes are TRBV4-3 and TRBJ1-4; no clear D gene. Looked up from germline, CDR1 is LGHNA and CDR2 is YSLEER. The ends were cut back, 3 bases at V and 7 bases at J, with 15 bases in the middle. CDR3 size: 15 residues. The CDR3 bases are TGCGCCAGCAGCCAGAACCCCCGAGGACGTGAAAAACTGTTTTTT. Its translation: CASSQNPRGREKLFF.

The CDR3 sequence is CASGSLESAQYF. DNA for the CDR3: TGTGCCAGCGGGTCTCTGGAGTCGGCCCAGTACTTC. The chain joins TRBV2 to TRBJ2-5; D is uncertain. The CDR3 loop spans 12 amino acids. Germline values: CDR1 SNHLY, CDR2 FYNNEI. V gave up 8 bases and J gave up 9 bases, with 16 bases separating them.

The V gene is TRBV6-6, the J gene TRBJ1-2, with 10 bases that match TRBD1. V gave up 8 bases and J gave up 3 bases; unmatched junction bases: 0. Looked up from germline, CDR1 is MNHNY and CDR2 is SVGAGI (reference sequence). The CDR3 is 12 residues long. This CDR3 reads CASGQGDYGYTF. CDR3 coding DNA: TGTGCCAGCGGACAGGGGGACTATGGCTACACCTTC.

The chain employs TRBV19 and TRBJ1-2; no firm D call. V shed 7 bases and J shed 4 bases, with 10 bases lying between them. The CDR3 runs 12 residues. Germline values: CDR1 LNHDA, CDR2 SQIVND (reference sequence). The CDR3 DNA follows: TGTGCCAGTACTCCAAGCCCCTATGGCTACACCTTC. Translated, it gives CASTPSPYGYTF.

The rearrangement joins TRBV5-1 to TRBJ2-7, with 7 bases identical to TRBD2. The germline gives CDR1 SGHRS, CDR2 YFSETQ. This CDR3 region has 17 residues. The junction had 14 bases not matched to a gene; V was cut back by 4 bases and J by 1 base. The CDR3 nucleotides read TGCGCCAGCAGCCCAGTCGGTGGCCTAGCGGCATCCTACGAGCAGTACTTC. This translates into CASSPVGGLAASYEQYF.

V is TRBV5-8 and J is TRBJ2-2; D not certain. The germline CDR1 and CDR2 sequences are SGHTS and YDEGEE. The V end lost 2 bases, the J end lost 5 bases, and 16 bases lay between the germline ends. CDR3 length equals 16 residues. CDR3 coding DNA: TGTGCCAGCAGCTTTTCGTGGCCGGTGTTGACCGGGGAGCTGTTTTTT. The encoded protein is CASSFSWPVLTGELFF.

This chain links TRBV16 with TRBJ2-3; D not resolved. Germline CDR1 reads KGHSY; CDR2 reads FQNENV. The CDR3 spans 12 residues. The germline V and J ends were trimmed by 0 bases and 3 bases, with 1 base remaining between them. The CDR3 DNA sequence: TGTGCCAGCAGCCAATCTACAGATACGCAGTATTTT. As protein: CASSQSTDTQYF.

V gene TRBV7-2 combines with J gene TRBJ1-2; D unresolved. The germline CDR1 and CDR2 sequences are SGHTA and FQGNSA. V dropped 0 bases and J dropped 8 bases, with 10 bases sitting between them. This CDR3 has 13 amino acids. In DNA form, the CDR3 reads TGTGCCAGCAGCTTAGCACCTCAATCAGGCTACACCTTC. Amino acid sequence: CASSLAPQSGYTF.

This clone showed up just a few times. The CDR3 DNA is TGTGCCAGTGCCATGGGTGGCTACCTCTATGGCTACACCTTC. As protein: CASAMGGYLYGYTF. The chain joins TRBV19 to TRBJ1-2; D call uncertain. This CDR3 region has 14 residues. The germline V gene has CDR1 LNHDA and CDR2 SQIVND (reference sequence). Between the trimmed V and J ends, which lost 8 bases and 4 bases, there was a span of 17 bases.

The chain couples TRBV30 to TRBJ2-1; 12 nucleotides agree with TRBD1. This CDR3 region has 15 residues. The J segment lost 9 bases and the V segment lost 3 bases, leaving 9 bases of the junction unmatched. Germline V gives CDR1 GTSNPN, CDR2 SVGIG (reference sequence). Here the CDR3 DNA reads TGTGCCTGGAGATTTACCGGGACAGGGGGCCGTGAGCAGTTCTTC. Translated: CAWRFTGTGGREQFF.

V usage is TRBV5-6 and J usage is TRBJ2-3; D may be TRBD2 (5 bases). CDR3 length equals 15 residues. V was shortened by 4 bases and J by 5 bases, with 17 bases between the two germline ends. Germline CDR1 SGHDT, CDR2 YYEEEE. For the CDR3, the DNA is TGTGCCAGCAGCCCCCCCCGGGGTTGGGGAGATACGCAGTATTTT. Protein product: CASSPPRGWGDTQYF.

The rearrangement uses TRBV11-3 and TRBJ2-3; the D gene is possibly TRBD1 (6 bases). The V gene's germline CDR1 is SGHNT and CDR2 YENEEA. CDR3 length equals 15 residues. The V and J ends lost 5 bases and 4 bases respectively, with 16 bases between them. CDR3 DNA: TGTGCCAGCAGCCCCCTGGGACAAAGCGCAGATACGCAGTATTTT. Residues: CASSPLGQSADTQYF.

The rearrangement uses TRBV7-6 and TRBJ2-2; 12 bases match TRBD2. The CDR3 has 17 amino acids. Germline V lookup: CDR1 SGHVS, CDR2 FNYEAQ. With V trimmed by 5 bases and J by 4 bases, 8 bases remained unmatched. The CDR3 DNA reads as TGTGCCAGCAGCCTCGCTAGCGGGAGGGCCGGCACCGGGGAGCTGTTTTTT. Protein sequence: CASSLASGRAGTGELFF.